Listed below are T cell receptor beta chains from one sample, sequenced in a study of blood T cell repertoires in COVID-19. The method was immunoSEQ multiplex PCR; TCRdb's version includes in-frame clones alone and lacks a portion of them. The top ten clones hold over 4.5% of a sample with fewer than 400,000 clones, 80% to 90% of them seen once. The source material was PBMCs or T cells enriched from blood (not recorded which). The receptors here all came from a man under 40 who had recovered from COVID-19. Both conserved end residues are part of each CDR3. The D gene is left open where the match is weak. The size of a clone is reported for some rows only, either as once, few or many, or as a class for expanded clones.

.	.	TRBV7-8	TRBJ1-2	TGTGCCAGCAGCTTGGGGCAGCAGGACTATGGCTACACCTTC	CASSLGQQDYGYTF
few	TRBD2	TRBV7-9	TRBJ2-1	TGTGCCAGCAGCTTAGGTGCGGGGGGGATGAACAATGAGCAGTTCTTC	CASSLGAGGMNNEQFF
.	TRBD1	TRBV28	TRBJ1-2	TGTGCCAGCAGCCCCCCCTTTCGGACAGGCGTACTAAACTATGGCTACACCTTC	CASSPPFRTGVLNYGYTF
once	.	TRBV9	TRBJ1-5	TGTGCCAGCAGCTCCTCGGGGAATCAGCCCCAGCATTTT	CASSSSGNQPQHF
once	.	TRBV11-2	TRBJ1-2	TGTGCCAGCAGCCCCCGCACAAGCAGGATAGCTAACTATGGCTACACCTTC	CASSPRTSRIANYGYTF
few	.	TRBV4-1	TRBJ2-5	TGCGCCAGCAGCCACGGGGACCAAGAGACCCAGTACTTC	CASSHGDQETQYF
.	.	TRBV27	TRBJ1-1	TGTGCCAGCAGTTTAACCCGGTTTGGGGAGCTCACTGAAGCTTTCTTT	CASSLTRFGELTEAFF
.	.	TRBV11-2	TRBJ2-3	TGTGCCAGCAGCAAGGGACCCGGGACACCGAATACGCAGTATTTT	CASSKGPGTPNTQYF
once	.	TRBV7-9	TRBJ1-1	TGTGCCAGCACCCACCCACTGGGGGGGCGCACTGAAGCTTTCTTT	CASTHPLGGRTEAFF
few	.	TRBV10-2	TRBJ1-1	TGCGCCAGCAGTGATGGTTCAGCGCTAGAAGCTTTCTTT	CASSDGSALEAFF
.	.	TRBV12-1	TRBJ2-3	TGTGCCAGCAGCTTACCCCCGACCCTGGGAGCAGATACGCAGTATTTT	CASSLPPTLGADTQYF
.	.	TRBV6-5	TRBJ1-1	TGTGCCAGCGCGACAGAACCTAACACTGAAGCTTTCTTT	CASATEPNTEAFF
.	.	TRBV9	TRBJ2-7	TGTGCCAGCAGCCCCGGGGGAACCTCGGAGCAGTACTTC	CASSPGGTSEQYF
.	.	TRBV7-8	TRBJ2-7	TGTGCCAGCAGCTTAGAAAGGGGAATGAGTATTGACGAGCAGTACTTC	CASSLERGMSIDEQYF
.	TRBD2	TRBV5-5	TRBJ2-1	TGTGCCAGCAGCTCCCGAGTATTGACTAGCGGGGGTCGTGAGCAGTTCTTC	CASSSRVLTSGGREQFF
once	.	TRBV2	TRBJ2-3	TGTGCCAGCAACCAAATGGCGGGCACAGATACGCAGTATTTT	CASNQMAGTDTQYF
.	TRBD2	TRBV10-1	TRBJ2-1	TGCGCCAGCAGTGAGAGCCCCGCACTAGCGGGGGGGCGGGATGAGCAGTTCTTC	CASSESPALAGGRDEQFF
once	TRBD1	TRBV14	TRBJ1-6	TGTGCCAGCTCCGATAAGACAGGGAGAGTTACTTCACCCCTCCACTTT	CASSDKTGRVTSPLHF
once	.	TRBV13	TRBJ2-1	TGTGCCAGCAGCTTAGTCGGGGGGCTGATCTACAATGAGCAGTTCTTC	CASSLVGGLIYNEQFF
.	.	TRBV27	TRBJ1-2	TGTGCCAGCAGTTTATTAGCAGGGAAGGATGGCTACACCTTC	CASSLLAGKDGYTF
.	TRBD1	TRBV5-4	TRBJ2-3	TGTGCCAGCAGCTCCGGACAGGTCCGCACAGATACGCAGTATTTT	CASSSGQVRTDTQYF
.	.	TRBV19	TRBJ1-1	TGTGCCAGTAGCCCTGGAGGTACTGAAGCTTTCTTT	CASSPGGTEAFF
.	TRBD1	TRBV5-1	TRBJ1-4	TGCGCCAGCAGCTGGACAGGGTTAAGTGAAAAACTGTTTTTT	CASSWTGLSEKLFF
.	TRBD1	TRBV27	TRBJ1-5	TGTGCCAGCAGTTTATCGGGTCGGGACAGGGGGGTCCAGCCCCAGCATTTT	CASSLSGRDRGVQPQHF
.	.	TRBV6-1	TRBJ1-4	TGTGCCAGCAGTGAGTACGGGACTAATGAAAAACTGTTTTTT	CASSEYGTNEKLFF
.	TRBD1	TRBV16	TRBJ2-7	TGTGCCAGCAGCCCAGGGGGTATCTACGAGCAGTACTTC	CASSPGGIYEQYF
.	TRBD1	TRBV7-9	TRBJ2-7	TGTGCCAGCAGCTCCACGGACAGGCCCTACGAGCAGTACTTC	CASSSTDRPYEQYF
.	TRBD2	TRBV3-1/TRBV3-2	TRBJ2-5	TGTGCCAGCAGGAAATCCGGGACTAAAGGAGAGACCCAGTACTTC	CASRKSGTKGETQYF
.	.	TRBV7-8	TRBJ1-2	TGTGCCAGCAGCGGCCCTCAGGGGACCTATGGCTACACCTTC	CASSGPQGTYGYTF
.	TRBD2	TRBV7-6	TRBJ2-5	TGTGCCAGCAGCTCGGGACTAGCGGGGAGAGAGACCCAGTACTTC	CASSSGLAGRETQYF
.	TRBD1	TRBV13	TRBJ1-1	TGTGCCAGCAGCTCCAGGGACAGGGGTGACACTGAAGCTTTCTTT	CASSSRDRGDTEAFF
.	TRBD1	TRBV15	TRBJ1-5	TGTGCCACCAGCCCCACGGGGGACAGGGGGTGGAATCAGCCCCAGCATTTT	CATSPTGDRGWNQPQHF
once	.	TRBV6-5	TRBJ2-3	TGTGCCAGCAGAGCTGGGACTGGGGATACGCAGTATTTT	CASRAGTGDTQYF
.	TRBD2	TRBV30	TRBJ2-7	TGTGCCTGGAGTTCCCCGGGGGGTCGGTCCTACGAGCAGTACTTC	CAWSSPGGRSYEQYF
.	.	TRBV3-1/TRBV3-2	TRBJ1-1	TGTGCCAGCAGCCAAGAACGGGGGGCAGGAGCTTTCTTT	CASSQERGAGAFF
few	.	TRBV11-2	TRBJ2-1	TGTGCCAGCAGCCCCGGGACACCCTCCTACAATGAGCAGTTCTTC	CASSPGTPSYNEQFF
.	TRBD2	TRBV27	TRBJ2-5	TGTGCCAGCAGTTTAGTTAGCGGGGGGTATATCCGGAAAGAGACCCAGTACTTC	CASSLVSGGYIRKETQYF
.	TRBD1	TRBV7-9	TRBJ1-2	TGTGCCAGCAGTCAACCCGGACAGGGCTATGGCTACACCTTC	CASSQPGQGYGYTF
.	TRBD1	TRBV18	TRBJ1-2	TGTGCCAGCTCACACCCTACAGGGGATGGCTACACCTTC	CASSHPTGDGYTF
.	TRBD1	TRBV7-9	TRBJ1-4	TGTGCCAGCAGCTACCGGGGACAGGGTCGTAATGAAAAACTGTTTTTT	CASSYRGQGRNEKLFF
.	TRBD2	TRBV5-6	TRBJ2-2	TGTGCCAGCAGCTTCGTGACTAGCGGGGCCGGGGAGCTGTTTTTT	CASSFVTSGAGELFF
.	.	TRBV5-5	TRBJ1-1	TGTGCCAGCAGCTTTCAAGCGACTCTTCAAACCGAAGCTTTCTTT	CASSFQATLQTEAFF
.	.	TRBV27	TRBJ1-2	TGTGCCAGCAGTCCCAACCCTGTGGGGTCAGGGGGCTACACCTTC	CASSPNPVGSGGYTF
.	TRBD2	TRBV2	TRBJ2-5	TGTGCCAGCAGCCAATGGACTAGCGGGGGGGCCGAGGAGACCCAGTACTTC	CASSQWTSGGAEETQYF
.	.	TRBV28	TRBJ2-5	TGTGCCAGCGGTGTTTCGGAAGAGACCCAGTACTTC	CASGVSEETQYF
few	TRBD1	TRBV5-1	TRBJ1-4	TGCGCCAGCACCCTGGACAGGGGAAGTCGAGAAAAACTGTTTTTT	CASTLDRGSREKLFF
.	TRBD1	TRBV4-1	TRBJ1-5	TGCGCCAGCAGCGGGATGGGACAGGGTGGTAGGAATCAGCCCCAGCATTTT	CASSGMGQGGRNQPQHF
.	.	TRBV6-5	TRBJ2-7	TGTGCCAGCAGTTACTCGATTAGCCAGGGTTCCTACGAGCAGTACTTC	CASSYSISQGSYEQYF
.	TRBD1	TRBV27	TRBJ1-1	TGTGCCAGTTTACCGAGAAATCGACAGGGGGTAACTGAAGCTTTCTTT	CASLPRNRQGVTEAFF
.	.	TRBV27	TRBJ2-3	TGTGCCAGCAGTTCACACCGGGGGAGCACAGATACGCAGTATTTT	CASSSHRGSTDTQYF
.	.	TRBV11-2	TRBJ2-2	TGTGCCAGCAGCTCGATTTCCGGGACAAAGAACACCGGGGAGCTGTTTTTT	CASSSISGTKNTGELFF
.	.	TRBV9	TRBJ2-7	TGTGCCAGCAGCGTAGATGACAGCTACGAGCAGTACTTC	CASSVDDSYEQYF
.	TRBD1	TRBV27	TRBJ2-7	TGTGCCAGCAGTTATACAGGGGGCCGTTACGAGCAGTACTTC	CASSYTGGRYEQYF
.	.	TRBV10-3	TRBJ1-2	TGTGCCATCAGTGAGTTCGAGGGGGACTACACCTTC	CAISEFEGDYTF
.	.	TRBV6-5	TRBJ1-5	TGTGCCAGCAGTTCACAGGGATATAATCAGCCCCAGCATTTT	CASSSQGYNQPQHF
.	TRBD1	TRBV5-6	TRBJ2-5	TGTGCCAGCAGCTTGGAGGGGACAGGGGGCAAAGAGACCCAGTACTTC	CASSLEGTGGKETQYF
.	.	TRBV7-9	TRBJ2-3	TGTGCCAGCAGTCCCAGCGGAAGAGGCACAGATACGCAGTATTTT	CASSPSGRGTDTQYF
.	.	TRBV4-2	TRBJ1-2	TGTGCCAGCAGCCATACGTCCGGGGATCCACTCTATGGCTACACCTTC	CASSHTSGDPLYGYTF
.	.	TRBV7-8	TRBJ1-1	TGTGCCAGCAGCTTGGGGCGAGTGAACACTGAAGCTTTCTTT	CASSLGRVNTEAFF